This T cell receptor beta chain was obtained from a study of T cell changes during pregnancy in multiple sclerosis. In germline, CDR1 is ENHRY, CDR2 SYGVKD. The CDR3 is 15 residues long. The ends were cut back, 8 bases at V and 1 base at J, with 17 bases in the middle. Some clones are missing from TCRdb's copy, which holds only in-frame ones; the method was immunoSEQ multiplex PCR. The sample has some 60,000 clones, roughly 91% seen once. The V call is TRBV10-3, the J call TRBJ1-1; TRBD1 is a possible D gene (5 bases). Sequencing was performed on peripheral blood, taken in the second trimester of pregnancy. This clonotype was obtained from a female donor with multiple sclerosis, enrolled in a pregnancy study. CDR3 bases: TGTGCCATCGGCACCCCTCAAACAGGGAACACTGAAGCTTTCTTT. This sequence encodes CAIGTPQTGNTEAFF.